This T cell receptor (beta chain) was documented in a study of blood T cells in healthy people across ages. Study-wide points: CMV status of donors was unknown, possibly confounding expanded clonotype changes. In long-lived donors, naive CD4+ cell counts and diversity exceeded those of aged donors.

Using a J-beta primer mix together with a sample-barcoded 5' primer, a second PCR was run for roughly 6 to 11 cycles. TCRdb reanalysed the 5' RACE reads using MiXCR and keeps one entry per CDR3 protein. The table includes about a million distinct CDR3 sequences, about 48% detected once. V was trimmed by 0 bases and J by 10 bases, leaving 10 bases between them. The germline V gene encodes CDR1 MNHEY and CDR2 SVGEGT. The CDR3 has 13 amino acids. About this clonotype itself: Its cognate antigen is unknown.

The sample was blood. The rearrangement links TRBV6-2 or TRBV6-3 to TRBJ2-4; D remains ambiguous. This TCR derives from a man younger than 45 in good health. CDR3: CASSYSTDVIQYF. Written as DNA, the CDR3 is TGTGCCAGCAGTTACTCTACTGACGTGATTCAGTACTTC.